This T cell receptor beta chain was identified during a study of cytotoxic CD8 clonotypes in ibrutinib-treated CLL. Assay: immunoSEQ multiplex PCR; the TCRdb copy retains only in-frame clones and omits some. The table lists over 140,000 clones, 75% to 85% of them singletons. Regarding this clone: The antigen is unknown.

Germline assignment: CDR1 SGHRS and CDR2 YFSETQ. This CDR3 is 14 amino acids long. Trimming took 0 bases from V and 7 from J, leaving 11 bases between them. Study results and limitations: Once treatment began, public clonotypes, which were uncommon, contracted or stayed stable.

The rearrangement uses TRBV5-1 and TRBJ2-1; D is ambiguous. This receptor was obtained from a human donor with chronic lymphocytic leukemia. The sequencing used PBMCs, collected after 36 months of ibrutinib treatment. CDR3 sequence (DNA): TGCGCCAGCAGCTTGGCAGACTTCGGAAATGAGCAGTTCTTC. As protein: CASSLADFGNEQFF. Using reference TRBV5-1 and TRBJ2-1 for the parts outside the CDR3, the full variable domain is KAGVTQTPRYLIKTRGQQVTLSCSPISGHRSVSWYQQTPGQGLQFLFEYFSETQRNKGNFPGRFSGRQFSNSRSEMNVSTLELGDSALYLCASSLADFGNEQFFGPGTRLTVL.